This T cell receptor beta chain was sequenced in a study of CD8+ T cells in alopecia areata. Points from the study as a whole: Whereas mice showed it more clearly, TCR sharing across patients was murkier, possibly because of HLA. When scalp samples are sequenced, resident alphabeta T cells of normal skin are also captured. Compared with normal scalp, lesional scalp had higher clonality and more expanded CD8+ clones.

Extraction of RNA preceded its reverse transcription into cDNA, which served as the sequencing template. The repertoire was sequenced with immunoSEQ multiplex PCR; TCRdb's copy has only in-frame clones and lacks some. The data show around 140,000 clones, about nine tenths seen once. CDR1 and CDR2 from the germline V gene are MNHNY and SVGAGI (reference sequence). The CDR3 extends over 14 amino acids. The ends lost 6 bases at V and 5 bases at J; junction bases unmatched: 7. A FACSAria was used to sort CD4+ and CD8+ T cells. These cells came from PBMCs. Worth noting for this clone: The antigen remains unidentified.

This chain joins TRBV6-6 and TRBJ1-1, with TRBD1 matching 9 bases. This sequence originates from a human donor with alopecia areata. The source was CD8+ T cells sorted from blood, collected at week 0. The CDR3 sequence is CASRLGTGKTEAFF. The CDR3 DNA is TGTGCCAGCAGACTCGGGACAGGGAAAACTGAAGCTTTCTTT.